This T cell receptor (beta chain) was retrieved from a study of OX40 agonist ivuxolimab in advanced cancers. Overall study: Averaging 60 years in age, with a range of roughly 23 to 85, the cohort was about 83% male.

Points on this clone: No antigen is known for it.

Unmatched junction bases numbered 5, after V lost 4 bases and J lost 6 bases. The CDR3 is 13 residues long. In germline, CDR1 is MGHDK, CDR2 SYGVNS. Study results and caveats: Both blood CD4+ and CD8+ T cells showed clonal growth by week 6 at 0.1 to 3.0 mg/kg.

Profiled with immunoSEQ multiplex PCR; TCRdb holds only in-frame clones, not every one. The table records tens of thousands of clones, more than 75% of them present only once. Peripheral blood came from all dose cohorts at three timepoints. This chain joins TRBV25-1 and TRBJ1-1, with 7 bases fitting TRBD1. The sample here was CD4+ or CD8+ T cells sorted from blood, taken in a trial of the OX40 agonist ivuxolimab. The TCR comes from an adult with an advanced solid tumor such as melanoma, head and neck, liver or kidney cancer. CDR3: CASSGYDRAEAFF. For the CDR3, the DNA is TGTGCCAGCAGTGGTTACGACAGGGCTGAAGCTTTCTTT. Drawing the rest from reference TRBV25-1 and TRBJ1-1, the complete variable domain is EADIYQTPRYLVIGTGKKITLECSQTMGHDKMYWYQQDPGMELHLIHYSYGVNSTEKGDLSSESTVSRIRTEHFPLTLESARPSHTSQYLCASSGYDRAEAFFGQGTRLTVV.